Shown below are 20 T cell receptor beta chains from a single sample sequenced in a study of blood T cell repertoires in COVID-19. Assay: immunoSEQ multiplex PCR; the TCRdb copy retains only in-frame clones and omits some. This sample carries 80,000 to 100,000 clones, approximately 89% of them seen once, and the ten largest clones take less than 20%. The sequenced sample consisted of peripheral blood. The receptors were gathered from a human donor in a cohort sampled during active COVID-19.

CDR3 loop: CSVEGTSGSSYEQYF. For the CDR3, the DNA is TGCAGCGTTGAAGGAACTAGCGGGAGTTCCTACGAGCAGTACTTC. V usage is TRBV29-1 and J usage is TRBJ2-7, with 11 bases lining up with TRBD2. Germline V gene sequence: CDR1 SQVTM, CDR2 ANQGSEA. Trimming took 1 base from V and 1 from J; bases not matched to a gene: 3. There are 15 residues in the CDR3.

The chain employs TRBV19 and TRBJ2-2; tentative D call: TRBD1 (5 bases). V gave up 4 bases and J gave up 1 base, with 7 bases separating them. Germline V gene lookup returns CDR1 LNHDA and CDR2 SQIVND (reference sequence). This CDR3 has 14 amino acids. This CDR3 reads CASSSQGNTGELFF. As DNA, the CDR3 is TGTGCCAGTAGTAGTCAGGGGAACACCGGGGAGCTGTTTTTT.

V and J are TRBV3-1 (or the pseudogene TRBV3-2) and TRBJ1-4, with no clear D. V dropped 4 bases and J dropped 2 bases, with 14 bases sitting between them. There are 16 residues in the CDR3. The germline CDR1 and CDR2 sequences are LGHDT and YNNKEL (reference sequence). In nucleotides, the CDR3 is TGTGCCAGCAGCCGAAATTATGGGCTCACTAATGAAAAACTGTTTTTT. This translates into CASSRNYGLTNEKLFF.

The rearrangement uses TRBV6-2 or TRBV6-3 and TRBJ1-1; perhaps TRBD1 as D (5 bases). The CDR3 loop spans 14 amino acids. Germline lookup yields CDR1 MNHEY and CDR2 SVGEGT. V was shortened by 5 bases and J by 5 bases, with 15 bases between the two germline ends. CDR3: CASSGLGGRTEAFF. CDR3 sequence (DNA): TGTGCCAGCAGTGGATTGGGGGGTCGGACTGAAGCTTTCTTT.

The chain combines TRBV5-8 with TRBJ2-4, with D possibly TRBD2 on 5 matching bases. CDR1 is SGHTS, CDR2 YDEGEE, per germline. Trimming pared 1 base from V and 1 base from J, leaving 21 bases between. CDR3 size: 19 residues. Written as DNA, the CDR3 is TGTGCCAGCAGCTTGATTTTAGCGTGGGAAGGGAAGGCCAAAAACATTCAGTACTTC. This gives the protein CASSLILAWEGKAKNIQYF.

The V and J genes are TRBV5-1 and TRBJ2-6; 8 nucleotides agree with TRBD1. The CDR3 is 16 amino acids. From germline, CDR1 is SGHRS and CDR2 YFSETQ. Trimming took 4 bases from V and 0 from J; bases not matched to a gene: 3. The DNA for the CDR3 is TGCGCCAGCAGCGGGACAGGCCACTCTGGGGCCAACGTCCTGACTTTC. This codes for CASSGTGHSGANVLTF.

The gene calls are TRBV6-5 and TRBJ2-1, with 8 bases aligning to TRBD2. The junction had 5 bases not matched to a gene; V was cut back by 5 bases and J by 14 bases. The CDR3 is 11 residues long. Per the germline V gene, CDR1 is MNHEY and CDR2 is SVGAGI. In DNA, the CDR3 is TGTGCCAGCAGTCCCGGGACTAGAAAGTTCTTC. It is translated as CASSPGTRKFF.

In its sample, this clone was seen a few times. The rearrangement joins TRBV11-3 to TRBJ2-2, with D unresolved. V lost 0 bases to trimming and J lost 7 bases, with 9 bases between them. Looked up from germline, CDR1 is SGHNT and CDR2 is YENEEA. The CDR3 loop spans 14 amino acids. CDR3 sequence reads: CASSLDVVGGELFF. In nucleotides, the CDR3 is TGTGCCAGCAGCTTAGATGTGGTCGGCGGGGAGCTGTTTTTT.

This chain links TRBV7-3 with TRBJ1-1, with D unresolved. V gave up 8 bases and J gave up 1 base, with 14 bases separating them. The CDR3 contains 14 residues. Germline V CDR1 and CDR2: SGHTA, FQGTGA. CDR3 residues: CASGRLGKNTEAFF. DNA of the CDR3: TGTGCCAGCGGGAGATTAGGGAAGAACACTGAAGCTTTCTTT.

This chain links TRBV19 with TRBJ1-5, with 7 nucleotides matching TRBD1. CDR3 length equals 18 residues. The junction had 20 bases not matched to a gene; V was cut back by 3 bases and J by 9 bases. Germline V lookup: CDR1 LNHDA, CDR2 SQIVND (reference sequence). In DNA, the CDR3 is TGTGCCAGTAGTATGGCCCTGACCTGGGACAGTGCAAAGGGGCCCCAGCATTTT. Amino acids: CASSMALTWDSAKGPQHF. Combining the CDR3 with reference TRBV19 and TRBJ1-5 gives the whole variable domain DGGITQSPKYLFRKEGQNVTLSCEQNLNHDAMYWYRQDPGQGLRLIYYSQIVNDFQKGDIAEGYSVSREKKESFPLTVTSAQKNPTAFYLCASSMALTWDSAKGPQHFGDGTRLSIL.

V is TRBV28 and J is TRBJ1-1, with TRBD1 matching 7 bases. J gave up 3 bases and V 10 bases, and 29 bases lay outside the gene matches. Germline V gives CDR1 MDHEN, CDR2 SYDVKM. The CDR3 extends over 20 amino acids. The CDR3 bases are TGTGCCAACGGAACTCCTGGGGGGTATCTTGACAGGGCGATTTACACTGAAGCTTTCTTT. It encodes CANGTPGGYLDRAIYTEAFF.

The chain has TRBV28 and TRBJ1-1; perhaps TRBD1 as D (5 bases). Trimming took 2 bases from V and 3 from J, leaving 16 bases between them. Germline loops: CDR1 MDHEN, CDR2 SYDVKM. CDR3 length equals 16 residues. The DNA for the CDR3 is TGTGCCAGCAGTTTACTCAGTATGGGGGGTCACACTGAAGCTTTCTTT. Protein product: CASSLLSMGGHTEAFF.

The CDR3 coding sequence is TGTGCCAGCAGTCAAGGGGCGAACCTAAGATATAGCAATCAGCCCCAGCATTTT. This gives the protein CASSQGANLRYSNQPQHF. This chain uses TRBV6-2 or TRBV6-3 with TRBJ1-5; TRBD1 might be the D (5 bases). The CDR3 loop spans 18 amino acids. CDR1 and CDR2 from the germline V gene are MNHEY and SVGEGT. Trimming took off 5 bases at V and 0 bases at J, with 20 bases between the two ends.

The rearrangement uses TRBV2 and TRBJ1-5; D uncertain. The CDR3 spans 13 residues. V lost 2 bases to trimming and J lost 7 bases, with 9 bases between them. Germline CDR1 reads SNHLY; CDR2 reads FYNNEI. The DNA for the CDR3 is TGTGCCAGCAGTGAACACGAGTCACAGCCCCAGCATTTT. Translation: CASSEHESQPQHF. The complete variable domain, with remaining parts taken from reference TRBV2 and TRBJ1-5, reads EPEVTQTPSHQVTQMGQEVILRCVPISNHLYFYWYRQILGQKVEFLVSFYNNEISEKSEIFDDQFSVERPDGSNFTLKIRSTKLEDSAMYFCASSEHESQPQHFGDGTRLSIL.

V is TRBV9 and J is TRBJ1-3; D is possibly TRBD1 (6 bases). V was cut by 0 bases and J by 0 bases, with 7 bases left in between. Germline CDR1 and CDR2: SGDLS and YYNGEE. The CDR3 length is 15 residues. CDR3 sequence reads: CASSVDRASGNTIYF. The CDR3, as DNA: TGTGCCAGCAGCGTAGACAGGGCCTCTGGAAACACCATATATTTT.

The chain joins TRBV6-5 to TRBJ2-3; 7 bases align to TRBD2. V was pared by 5 bases and J by 0 bases, with 5 bases of the junction left unmatched. This CDR3 has 15 amino acids. CDR1 and CDR2 from the germline V gene are MNHEY and SVGAGI. The CDR3: CASSTTSSSTDTQYF. The CDR3 nucleotides are TGTGCCAGCAGTACGACTAGCTCGAGCACAGATACGCAGTATTTT.

V gene TRBV19 combines with J gene TRBJ1-3, with unresolved D. CDR3 size: 15 residues. The germline V and J ends were trimmed by 1 base and 3 bases, with 10 bases remaining between them. The germline CDR1 and CDR2 sequences are LNHDA and SQIVND (reference sequence). CDR3 region: CASSIGNQRGNTIYF. The CDR3 DNA reads TGTGCCAGTAGTATAGGGAACCAGCGTGGAAACACCATATATTTT.

This clone is a singleton in its sample. The chain combines TRBV18 with TRBJ2-7; D is undetermined. The CDR3 is 15 residues long. Trimming cost V 2 bases and J 2 bases, with 13 bases left between them. CDR1 is KGHSH and CDR2 is LQKENI in the germline V gene. CDR3 residues: CASSPVRQNPYEQYF. The CDR3 DNA reads TGTGCCAGCTCACCAGTCCGACAAAACCCCTACGAGCAGTACTTC.

In this sample, this clone turned up once. CDR3 nucleotides: TGTGCCAGCAGTTTAAGGGGTTTAACTAATGAAAAACTGTTTTTT. Amino acid sequence: CASSLRGLTNEKLFF. The rearrangement joins TRBV28 to TRBJ1-4; weak D call: TRBD1 (5 bases). This CDR3 region has 15 residues. Per the germline V gene, CDR1 is MDHEN and CDR2 is SYDVKM. The V end was cut by 2 bases, the J end by 1 base, with 8 bases between.

The chain links TRBV29-1 to TRBJ1-2; 9 nucleotides agree with TRBD1. Unmatched junction bases numbered 9, after V lost 5 bases and J lost 5 bases. The V gene's germline CDR1 is SQVTM and CDR2 ANQGSEA. This CDR3 region has 14 residues. CDR3 amino acids: CSVPPGQGRYGYTF. The CDR3 DNA follows: TGCAGCGTTCCCCCGGGACAGGGAAGGTATGGCTACACCTTC.